This T cell receptor (beta chain) was sequenced in a study of T-cell memory formation after mild COVID-19 (dated by TCRdb to about 2021). For the study in its entirety: TCR sequence clusters from the two donors were largely donor specific. In a couple of donors, T-cell clones that expanded and contracted after mild COVID-19 were tracked by sequencing TCRalpha and TCRbeta repertoires over time. The cohort comprised two young, previously healthy adult volunteers, one female and one male. Overall results and qualifications from the work: The study covered only two mild cases, and larger cohorts including severe cases with pre-infection samples were considered necessary. Contracting CD4+ clones were found mainly in CM and EM memory subsets, while CD8+ clones were enriched in EMRA. Clones that contracted from day 15 to 85 showed balanced CD4/CD8 phenotypes, whereas a second wave of clones that expanded from day 15 to 37 leaned towards CD4+. Some responding clones were detected in pre-infection memory, suggesting pre-existing cross-reactive memory T cells joined the SARS-CoV-2 response. Whether the second-wave clones peaking on day 37 were SARS-CoV-2 specific was not confirmed.

PBMCs were isolated by Ficoll-Paque density gradient centrifugation. Sequencing relied on an Illumina NovaSeq 6000. TCRalpha and TCRbeta cDNA libraries were built by 5'RACE with constant-segment primers, adding sample barcodes and unique molecular identifiers. Trizol reagent was used to extract RNA from every sample. The libraries were amplified in two PCR steps, and the second step added a second sample barcode and Illumina TruSeq adapters. Sequencing of the libraries was done on an Illumina NovaSeq, producing 2 x 150 bp paired-end reads. For the original study's pipeline: The reads were demultiplexed and collapsed into UMI-guided consensus sequences using migec v1.2.7. Using mixcr v2.1.11, UMI consensuses were aligned to TRA and TRB V and J templates and then assembled into clonotypes. Expanded or contracted clonotypes were those called significant by both edgeR and NoisET, with noise models trained on biological replicates. For edgeR calls, a false discovery rate-adjusted p below 0.01 and a log2 fold-change threshold of 1 were applied. As an exploratory analysis of dynamics, max-normalized trajectories of the 1000 most abundant clonotypes were examined by PCA with hierarchical clustering. The CD4 or CD8 phenotype of responding clones was assigned using the separately sequenced CD4+ and CD8+ repertoires. Clones were called with MiXCR by TCRdb after fastp trimmed the public reads at Q25, and only in-frame beta chains were retained. Under each unique CDR3 protein, matching rows form one entry showing the most common genes and DNA. These V and J calls originate from TCRdb's pipeline instead of the authors' own analysis. Across this sample there are a few hundred thousand distinct CDR3 sequences, with more than 15% seen only once. Roughly 21% of the sample rests with the top ten.

Comments on this clonotype: It has no known antigen specificity. No base quality values were provided; no much bigger clone lies one nucleotide off.

Sequenced material: PBMCs or a T cell subset sorted from them (not recorded which). The receptor was isolated from a man aged 18 to 35 who had mild COVID-19 (a few samples of this study predate the infection). The sample titles of this study are shuffled in the database, so cell type and time point are left out; the donor was told from shared clones.

The nucleotide sequence is TGCGCCAGCAGCCCTTCCCCGGACGCGTACAATGAGCAGTTCTTC. Its product reads: CASSPSPDAYNEQFF. Recombination connected TRBV4-1 to TRBJ2-1, with an unclear D gene assignment. The junction shows trimming of 4 bases on V and 4 bases on J, plus 14 bases between the germline ends. Measured from the cysteine to the phenylalanine, the CDR3 is 15 residues long. Only CDR3 DNA is held: 45 bases, read in frame from base 1. The germline V gene supplies CDR1 MGHRA and CDR2 YSYEKL.